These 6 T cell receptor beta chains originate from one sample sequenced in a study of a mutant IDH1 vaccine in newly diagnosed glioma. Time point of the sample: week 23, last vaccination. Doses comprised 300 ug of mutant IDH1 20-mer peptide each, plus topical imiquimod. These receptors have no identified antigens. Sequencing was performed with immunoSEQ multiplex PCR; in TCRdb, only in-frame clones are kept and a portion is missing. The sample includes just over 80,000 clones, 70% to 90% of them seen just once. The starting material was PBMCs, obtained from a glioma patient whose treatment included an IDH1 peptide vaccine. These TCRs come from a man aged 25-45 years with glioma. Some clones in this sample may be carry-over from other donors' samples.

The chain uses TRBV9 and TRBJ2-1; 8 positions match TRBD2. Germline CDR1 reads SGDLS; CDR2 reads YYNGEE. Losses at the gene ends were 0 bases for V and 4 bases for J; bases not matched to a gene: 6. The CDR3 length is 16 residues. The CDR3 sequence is CASSVGLTSAYNEQFF. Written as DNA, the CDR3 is TGTGCCAGCAGCGTAGGTTTGACTAGCGCGTACAATGAGCAGTTCTTC.

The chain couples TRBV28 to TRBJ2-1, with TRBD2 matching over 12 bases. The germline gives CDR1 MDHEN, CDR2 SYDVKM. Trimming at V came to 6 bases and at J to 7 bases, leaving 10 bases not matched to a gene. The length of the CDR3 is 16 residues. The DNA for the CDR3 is TGTGCCAGCAGCCTCCCGACTAGCGGGAGCCGGAATGAGCAGTTCTTC. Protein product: CASSLPTSGSRNEQFF.

CDR3: CASSDLAGMDTQYF. The DNA for the CDR3 is TGTGCCAGCAGTGATTTAGCGGGGATGGATACGCAGTATTTT. The chain uses TRBV6-1 and TRBJ2-3; 8 nucleotides agree with TRBD2. V lost 3 bases, J lost 6 bases, and 5 bases stayed unmatched. Germline V lookup: CDR1 MNHNS, CDR2 SASEGT. This CDR3 is built from 14 residues.

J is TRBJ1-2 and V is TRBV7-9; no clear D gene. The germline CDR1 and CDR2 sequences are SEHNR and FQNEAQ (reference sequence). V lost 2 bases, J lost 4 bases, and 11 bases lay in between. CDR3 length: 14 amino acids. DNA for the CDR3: TGTGCCAGCAGCTTACAAGGGAAAGGCTATGGCTACACCTTC. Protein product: CASSLQGKGYGYTF. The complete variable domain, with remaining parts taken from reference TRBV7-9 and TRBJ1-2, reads DTGVSQNPRHKITKRGQNVTFRCDPISEHNRLYWYRQTLGQGPEFLTYFQNEAQLEKSRLLSDRFSAERPKGSFSTLEIQRTEQGDSAMYLCASSLQGKGYGYTFGSGTRLTVV.

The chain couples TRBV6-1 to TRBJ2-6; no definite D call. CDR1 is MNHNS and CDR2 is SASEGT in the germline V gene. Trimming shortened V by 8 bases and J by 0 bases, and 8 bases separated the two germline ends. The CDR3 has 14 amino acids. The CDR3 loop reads CASWPTSGANVLTF. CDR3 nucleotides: TGTGCCAGCTGGCCTACCTCTGGGGCCAACGTCCTGACTTTC.

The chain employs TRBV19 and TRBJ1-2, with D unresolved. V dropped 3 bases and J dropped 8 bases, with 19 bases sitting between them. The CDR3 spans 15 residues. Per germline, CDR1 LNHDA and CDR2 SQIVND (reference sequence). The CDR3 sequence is CASSMDPWARTGYTF. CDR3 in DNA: TGTGCCAGTAGTATGGATCCCTGGGCAAGGACCGGCTACACCTTC.